These 4 T cell receptor beta chains were all obtained from the same sample, sequenced in a study of early T cells in non-severe SARS-CoV-2 infection. MiXCR, applied by TCRdb to the 5' RACE reads, yields one record per CDR3 protein. The sample contains 85,000 to 100,000 distinct CDR3 sequences, roughly 15% of which appear only once. The source was whole blood, collected at baseline. The receptor set was obtained from an adult who was a healthcare worker with PCR-confirmed SARS-CoV-2 infection or an uninfected control (not recorded which).

The rearrangement uses TRBV5-4 and TRBJ2-5; tentatively, D is TRBD2 (6 bases). In germline, CDR1 is SGHNT, CDR2 YYREEE (reference sequence). The CDR3 sequence is 15 residues long. Trimming removed 5 bases from V and 2 bases from J, with 16 bases in between. CDR3 nucleotide sequence: TGTGCCAGCAGGGCGGGGATTGCTTCACAAGAGACCCAGTACTTC. Residues: CASRAGIASQETQYF.

The table lists this clonotype with many counts. The V call is TRBV12-3 or TRBV12-4, the J call TRBJ2-1, with D hard to call. V was clipped by 3 bases and J by 4 bases, with 13 bases between them. The CDR3 has 15 amino acids. CDR3 sequence (DNA): TGTGCCAGCAGTTTGGCTAGAACTCTATACAATGAGCAGTTCTTC. Its translation: CASSLARTLYNEQFF.

The sample holds a few counts of this clonotype. This chain links TRBV12-3 or TRBV12-4 with TRBJ2-7; 10 nucleotides match TRBD1. V lost 8 bases and J lost 4; bases outside the gene matches: 5. The length of the CDR3 is 13 residues. The CDR3 sequence: CASRRQGAYEQYF. For the CDR3, the DNA is TGTGCCAGCCGCCGACAGGGGGCTTACGAGCAGTACTTC.

This clonotype was counted ten times or more. The chain uses TRBV6-5 and TRBJ2-3, with 10 bases identical to TRBD2. Germline assignment: CDR1 MNHEY and CDR2 SVGAGI. V dropped 0 bases and J dropped 4; count of bases not matched to a gene: 7. The CDR3 loop spans 17 amino acids. The CDR3 coding sequence is TGTGCCAGCAGTTACTCGAAGGCTAGCGGGAGCTCAGATACGCAGTATTTT. This sequence encodes CASSYSKASGSSDTQYF.